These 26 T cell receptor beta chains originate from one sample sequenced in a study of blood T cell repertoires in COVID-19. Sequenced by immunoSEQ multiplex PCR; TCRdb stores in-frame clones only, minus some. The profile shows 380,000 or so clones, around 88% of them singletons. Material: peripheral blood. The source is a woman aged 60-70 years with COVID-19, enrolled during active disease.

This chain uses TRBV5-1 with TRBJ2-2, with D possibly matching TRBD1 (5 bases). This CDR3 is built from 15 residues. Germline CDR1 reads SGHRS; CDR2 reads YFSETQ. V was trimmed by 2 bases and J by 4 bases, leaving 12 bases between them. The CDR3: CASSFQGGFTGELFF. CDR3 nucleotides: TGCGCCAGCAGCTTCCAGGGTGGCTTCACCGGGGAGCTGTTTTTT.

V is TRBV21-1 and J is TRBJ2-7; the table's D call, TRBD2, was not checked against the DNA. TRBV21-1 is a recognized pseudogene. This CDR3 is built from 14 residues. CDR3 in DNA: TGTGCCAGCAGTAACGGGACTTTTCCCTACGAGCAGTACTTC. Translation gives CASSNGTFPYEQYF.

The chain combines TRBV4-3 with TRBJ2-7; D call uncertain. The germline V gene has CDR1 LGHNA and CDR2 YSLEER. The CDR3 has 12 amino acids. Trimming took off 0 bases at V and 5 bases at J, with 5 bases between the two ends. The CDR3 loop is CASSQDRDEQYF. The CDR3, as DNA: TGCGCCAGCAGCCAAGATAGAGACGAGCAGTACTTC.

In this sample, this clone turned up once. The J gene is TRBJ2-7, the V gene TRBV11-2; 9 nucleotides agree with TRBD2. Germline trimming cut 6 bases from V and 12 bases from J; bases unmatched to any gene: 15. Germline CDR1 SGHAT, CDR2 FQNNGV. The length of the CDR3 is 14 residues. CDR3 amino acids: CASSIGGTSIIPYF. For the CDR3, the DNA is TGTGCCAGCAGTATCGGAGGGACTAGCATCATACCGTACTTC.

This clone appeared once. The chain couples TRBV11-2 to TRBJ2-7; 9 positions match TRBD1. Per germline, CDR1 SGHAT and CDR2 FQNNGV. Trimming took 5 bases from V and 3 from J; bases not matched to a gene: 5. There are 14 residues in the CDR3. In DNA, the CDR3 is TGTGCCAGCAGCCCGACAGGGGGTCTCTACGAGCAGTACTTC. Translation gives CASSPTGGLYEQYF.

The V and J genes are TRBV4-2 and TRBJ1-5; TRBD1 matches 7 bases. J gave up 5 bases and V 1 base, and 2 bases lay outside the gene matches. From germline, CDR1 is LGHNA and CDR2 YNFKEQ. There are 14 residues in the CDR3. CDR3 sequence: CASSQGGGDQPQHF. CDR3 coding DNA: TGTGCCAGCAGCCAAGGAGGGGGCGATCAGCCCCAGCATTTT.

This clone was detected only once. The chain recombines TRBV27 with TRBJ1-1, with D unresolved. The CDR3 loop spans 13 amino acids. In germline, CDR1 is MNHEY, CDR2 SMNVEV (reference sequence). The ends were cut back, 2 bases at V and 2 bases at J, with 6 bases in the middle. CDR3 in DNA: TGTGCCAGCAGTTTAAGCCCCAACACTGAAGCTTTCTTT. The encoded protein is CASSLSPNTEAFF.

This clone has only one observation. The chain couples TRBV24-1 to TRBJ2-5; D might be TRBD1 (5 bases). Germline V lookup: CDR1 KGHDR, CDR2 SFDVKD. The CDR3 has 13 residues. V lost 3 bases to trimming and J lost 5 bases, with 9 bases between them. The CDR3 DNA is TGTGCCACCAGTGATGGGGCTGCGGAGACCCAGTACTTC. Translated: CATSDGAAETQYF.

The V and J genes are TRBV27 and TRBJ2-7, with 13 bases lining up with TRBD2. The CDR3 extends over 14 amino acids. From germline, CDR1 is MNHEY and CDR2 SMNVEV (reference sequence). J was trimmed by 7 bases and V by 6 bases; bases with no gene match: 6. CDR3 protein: CASRLAGGVSEQYF. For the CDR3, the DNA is TGTGCCAGCAGACTAGCGGGGGGGGTCAGTGAGCAGTACTTC.

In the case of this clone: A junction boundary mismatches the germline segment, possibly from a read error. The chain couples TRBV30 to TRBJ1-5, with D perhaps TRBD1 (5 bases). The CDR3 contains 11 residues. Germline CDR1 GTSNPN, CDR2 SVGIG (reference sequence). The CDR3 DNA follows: TGCGGTGCAGGGATAAATCAGCCCCAGCATTTT. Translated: CGAGINQPQHF.

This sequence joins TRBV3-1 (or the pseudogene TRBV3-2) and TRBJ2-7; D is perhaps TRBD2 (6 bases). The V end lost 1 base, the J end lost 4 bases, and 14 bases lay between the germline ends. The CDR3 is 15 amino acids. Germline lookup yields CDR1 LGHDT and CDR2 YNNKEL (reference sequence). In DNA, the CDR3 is TGTGCCAGCAGCCAAGGCGGGGCGGTTATTTACGAGCAGTACTTC. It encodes CASSQGGAVIYEQYF.

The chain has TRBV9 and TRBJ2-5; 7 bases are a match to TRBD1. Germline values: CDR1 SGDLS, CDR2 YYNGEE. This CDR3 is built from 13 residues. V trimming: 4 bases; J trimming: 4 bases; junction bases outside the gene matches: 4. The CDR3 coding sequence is TGTGCCAGCAGCTCCCCAGGGGGAGAGACCCAGTACTTC. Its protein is CASSSPGGETQYF. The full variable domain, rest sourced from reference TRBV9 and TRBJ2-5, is DSGVTQTPKHLITATGQRVTLRCSPRSGDLSVYWYQQSLDQGLQFLIQYYNGEERAKGNILERFSAQQFPDLHSELNLSSLELGDSALYFCASSSPGGETQYFGPGTRLLVL.

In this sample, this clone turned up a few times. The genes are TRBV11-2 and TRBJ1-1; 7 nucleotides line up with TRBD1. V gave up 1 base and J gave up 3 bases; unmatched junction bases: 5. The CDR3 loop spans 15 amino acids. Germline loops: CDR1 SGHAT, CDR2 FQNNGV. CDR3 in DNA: TGTGCCAGCAGCTTAGTAATCAGGGGGGACACTGAAGCTTTCTTT. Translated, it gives CASSLVIRGDTEAFF. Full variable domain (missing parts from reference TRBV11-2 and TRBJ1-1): EAGVAQSPRYKIIEKRQSVAFWCNPISGHATLYWYQQILGQGPKLLIQFQNNGVVDDSQLPKDRFSAERLKGVDSTLKIQPAKLEDSAVYLCASSLVIRGDTEAFFGQGTRLTVV.

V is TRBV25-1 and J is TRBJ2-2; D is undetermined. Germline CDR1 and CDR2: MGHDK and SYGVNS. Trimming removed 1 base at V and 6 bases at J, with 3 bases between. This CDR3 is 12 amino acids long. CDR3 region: CASSELSGELFF. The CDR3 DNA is TGTGCCAGCAGTGAATTATCCGGGGAGCTGTTTTTT.

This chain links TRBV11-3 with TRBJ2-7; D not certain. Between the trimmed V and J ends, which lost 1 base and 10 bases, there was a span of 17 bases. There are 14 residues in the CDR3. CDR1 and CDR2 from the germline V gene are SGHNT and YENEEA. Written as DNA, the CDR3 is TGTGCCAGCAGCTTAGGAGGCGCCGCCTTAGAACAGTACTTC. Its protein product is CASSLGGAALEQYF.

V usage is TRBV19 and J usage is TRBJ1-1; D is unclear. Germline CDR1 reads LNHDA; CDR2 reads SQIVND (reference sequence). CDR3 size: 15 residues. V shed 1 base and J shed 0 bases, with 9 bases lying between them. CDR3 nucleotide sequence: TGTGCCAGTAGTATAGGTGCGGGGTTGAACACTGAAGCTTTCTTT. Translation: CASSIGAGLNTEAFF.

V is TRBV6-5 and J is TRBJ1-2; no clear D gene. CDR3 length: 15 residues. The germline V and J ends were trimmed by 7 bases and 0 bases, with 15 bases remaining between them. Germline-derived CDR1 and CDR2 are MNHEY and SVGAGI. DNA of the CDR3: TGTGCCAGCATCCCGACGGGATTATCTAACTATGGCTACACCTTC. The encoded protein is CASIPTGLSNYGYTF.

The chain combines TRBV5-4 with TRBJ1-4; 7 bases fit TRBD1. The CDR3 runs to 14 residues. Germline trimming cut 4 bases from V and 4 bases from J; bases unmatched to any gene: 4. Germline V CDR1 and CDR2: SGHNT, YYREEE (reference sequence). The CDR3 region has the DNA TGTGCCAGCAGCCCGGACAGGCGTAATGAAAAACTGTTTTTT. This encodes CASSPDRRNEKLFF.

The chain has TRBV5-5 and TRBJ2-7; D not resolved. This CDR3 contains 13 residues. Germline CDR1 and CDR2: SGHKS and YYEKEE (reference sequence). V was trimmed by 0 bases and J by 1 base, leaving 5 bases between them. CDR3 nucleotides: TGTGCCAGCAGCTTGGAACAGTCCTACGAGCAGTACTTC. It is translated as CASSLEQSYEQYF.

The CDR3 spells CASNTKDRDYF. The CDR3 DNA reads as TGTGCCAGCAATACGAAGGACAGGGACTACTTC. The gene calls are TRBV6-5 and TRBJ2-7; TRBD1 aligns across 8 bases. The V gene end was trimmed by 7 bases and the J gene end by 13 bases; junction bases not matched to a gene: 9. The CDR3 contains 11 residues. The V gene's germline CDR1 is MNHEY and CDR2 SVGAGI.

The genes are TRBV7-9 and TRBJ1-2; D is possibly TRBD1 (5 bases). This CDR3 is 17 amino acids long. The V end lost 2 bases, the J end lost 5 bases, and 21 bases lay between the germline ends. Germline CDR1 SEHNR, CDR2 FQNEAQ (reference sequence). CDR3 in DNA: TGTGCCAGCAGCTTAACAGCGCCAGCTTGGGGGAGGTATGGCTACACCTTC. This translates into CASSLTAPAWGRYGYTF. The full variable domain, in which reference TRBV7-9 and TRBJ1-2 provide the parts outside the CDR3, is DTGVSQNPRHKITKRGQNVTFRCDPISEHNRLYWYRQTLGQGPEFLTYFQNEAQLEKSRLLSDRFSAERPKGSFSTLEIQRTEQGDSAMYLCASSLTAPAWGRYGYTFGSGTRLTVV.

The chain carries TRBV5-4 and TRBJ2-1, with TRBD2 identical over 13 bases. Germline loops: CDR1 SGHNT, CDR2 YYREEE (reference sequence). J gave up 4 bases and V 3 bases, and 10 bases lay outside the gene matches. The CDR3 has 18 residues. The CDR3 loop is CASSSKGLAGVNYNEQFF. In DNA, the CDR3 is TGTGCCAGCAGCTCGAAAGGACTAGCGGGGGTTAATTACAATGAGCAGTTCTTC.

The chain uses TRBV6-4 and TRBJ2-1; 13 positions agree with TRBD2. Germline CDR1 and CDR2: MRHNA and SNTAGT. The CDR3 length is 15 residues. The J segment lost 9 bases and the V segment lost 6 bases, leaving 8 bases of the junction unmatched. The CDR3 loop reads CASRETSGGAGEQFF. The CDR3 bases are TGTGCCAGCAGGGAAACTAGCGGGGGGGCCGGTGAGCAGTTCTTC.

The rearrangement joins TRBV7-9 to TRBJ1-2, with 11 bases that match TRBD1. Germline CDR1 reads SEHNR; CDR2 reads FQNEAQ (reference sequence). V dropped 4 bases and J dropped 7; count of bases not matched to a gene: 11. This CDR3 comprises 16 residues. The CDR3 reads CASSSRWTGGTSGYTF. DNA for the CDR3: TGTGCCAGCAGCTCTAGATGGACAGGGGGCACGAGTGGCTACACCTTC.

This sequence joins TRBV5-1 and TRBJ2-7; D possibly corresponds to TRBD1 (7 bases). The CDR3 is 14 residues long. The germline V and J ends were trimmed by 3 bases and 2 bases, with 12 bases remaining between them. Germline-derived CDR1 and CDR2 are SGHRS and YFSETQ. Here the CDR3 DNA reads TGCGCCAGCAGCTCCGCAGGGGGGACCTACGAGCAGTACTTC. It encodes CASSSAGGTYEQYF.

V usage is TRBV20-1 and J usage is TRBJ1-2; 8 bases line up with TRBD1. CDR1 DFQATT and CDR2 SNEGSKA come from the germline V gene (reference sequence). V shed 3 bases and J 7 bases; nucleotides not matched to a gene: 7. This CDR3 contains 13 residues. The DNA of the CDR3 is TGCAGTGCTAGTCCAGGACAGGGCGGTGGCTACACCTTC. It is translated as CSASPGQGGGYTF.